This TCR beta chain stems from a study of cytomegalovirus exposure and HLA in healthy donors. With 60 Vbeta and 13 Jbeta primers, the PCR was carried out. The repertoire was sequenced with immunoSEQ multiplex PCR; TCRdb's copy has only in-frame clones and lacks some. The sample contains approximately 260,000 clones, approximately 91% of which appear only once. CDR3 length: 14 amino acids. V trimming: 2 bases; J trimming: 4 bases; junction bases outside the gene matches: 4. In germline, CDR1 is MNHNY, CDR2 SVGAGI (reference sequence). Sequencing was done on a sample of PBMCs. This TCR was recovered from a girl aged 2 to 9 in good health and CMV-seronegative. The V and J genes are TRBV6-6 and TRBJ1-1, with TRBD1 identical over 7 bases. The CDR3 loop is CASSYGQGGTEAFF. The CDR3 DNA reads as TGTGCCAGCAGTTACGGGCAGGGGGGCACTGAAGCTTTCTTT.